One T cell receptor beta chain is described in this entry. Its specificity is not known. Libraries were prepared by immunoSEQ multiplex PCR; TCRdb keeps only in-frame clonotypes and omits some of them. The sample contains about 51,000 clones, 89% of which appear only once. The CDR3 is 14 amino acids. From germline, CDR1 is SGHRS and CDR2 YFSETQ. After removal of 7 bases from V and 5 bases from J, the junction contained 4 bases not matched to a gene. These data belong to a study of graft-versus-host responses after intestinal transplantation. Study details: Recipients were all induced with anti-thymocyte globulin, then given tacrolimus and steroids for approximately 3 years.

Findings and caveats of the study: Across patients carrying graft-donor T cell macrochimerism, allografts held high graft-versus-host to host-versus-graft clonal ratios. Maximum circulating GvH clone levels tracked with early post-transplant HvG decreases.

The chain links TRBV5-1 to TRBJ2-2; 11 nucleotides agree with TRBD1. The specimen was unstimulated CD4+ T cells sorted from spleen or lymph node cells, collected before transplant. This TCR was recovered from a human donor who was the organ donor for an intestinal transplant. The CDR3 DNA sequence: TGCGCCAGCGGGGGACAGGGGGTAACCGGGGAGCTGTTTTTT. Its translation: CASGGQGVTGELFF.